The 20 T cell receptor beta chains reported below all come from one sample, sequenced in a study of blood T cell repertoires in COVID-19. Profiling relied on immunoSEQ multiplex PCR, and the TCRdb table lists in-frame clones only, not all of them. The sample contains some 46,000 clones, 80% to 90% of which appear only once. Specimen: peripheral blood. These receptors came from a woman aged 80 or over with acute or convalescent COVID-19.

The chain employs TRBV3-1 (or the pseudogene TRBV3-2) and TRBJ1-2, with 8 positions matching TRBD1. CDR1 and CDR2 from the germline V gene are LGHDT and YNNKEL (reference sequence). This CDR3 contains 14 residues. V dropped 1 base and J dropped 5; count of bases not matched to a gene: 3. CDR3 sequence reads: CASSQGQGSYGYTF. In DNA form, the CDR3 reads TGTGCCAGCAGCCAAGGACAGGGGAGTTATGGCTACACCTTC.

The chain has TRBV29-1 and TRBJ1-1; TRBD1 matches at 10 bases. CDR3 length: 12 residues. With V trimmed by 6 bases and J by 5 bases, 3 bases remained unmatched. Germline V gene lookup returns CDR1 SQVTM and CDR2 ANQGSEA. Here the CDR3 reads CSVRQGATEAFF. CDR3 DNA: TGCAGCGTCAGACAGGGGGCGACTGAAGCTTTCTTT.

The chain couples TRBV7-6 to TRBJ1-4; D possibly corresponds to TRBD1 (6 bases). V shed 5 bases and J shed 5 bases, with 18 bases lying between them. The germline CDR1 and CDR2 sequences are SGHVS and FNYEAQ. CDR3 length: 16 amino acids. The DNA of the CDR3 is TGTGCCAGCAGCCAGAGAGGGGGGGGCGTGAATGAAAAACTGTTTTTT. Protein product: CASSQRGGGVNEKLFF.

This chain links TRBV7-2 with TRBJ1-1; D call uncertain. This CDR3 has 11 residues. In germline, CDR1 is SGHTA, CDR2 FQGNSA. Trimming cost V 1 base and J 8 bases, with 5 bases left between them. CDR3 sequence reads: CASSLVREAFF. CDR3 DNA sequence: TGTGCCAGCAGCTTAGTGCGAGAAGCTTTCTTT.

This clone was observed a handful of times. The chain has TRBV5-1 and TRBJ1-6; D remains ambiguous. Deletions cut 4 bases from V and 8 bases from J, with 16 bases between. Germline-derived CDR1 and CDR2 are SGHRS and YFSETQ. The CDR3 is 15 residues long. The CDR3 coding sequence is TGCGCCAGCAGCATCTACAGTGCTCGCGATTCACCCCTCCACTTT. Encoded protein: CASSIYSARDSPLHF.

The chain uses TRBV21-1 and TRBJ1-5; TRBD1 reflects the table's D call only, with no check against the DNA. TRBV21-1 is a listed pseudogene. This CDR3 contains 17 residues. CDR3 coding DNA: TGTGCCAGCAGCGCCCGGGACAGAAGCACCAAAGGTCAGCCCCAGCATTTT. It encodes CASSARDRSTKGQPQHF.

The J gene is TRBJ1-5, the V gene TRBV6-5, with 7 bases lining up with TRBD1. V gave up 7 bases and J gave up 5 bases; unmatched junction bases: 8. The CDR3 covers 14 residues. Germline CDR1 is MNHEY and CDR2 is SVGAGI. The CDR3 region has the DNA TGTGCCAGCATCGACGCGGACAGGCATCAGCCCCAGCATTTT. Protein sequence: CASIDADRHQPQHF.

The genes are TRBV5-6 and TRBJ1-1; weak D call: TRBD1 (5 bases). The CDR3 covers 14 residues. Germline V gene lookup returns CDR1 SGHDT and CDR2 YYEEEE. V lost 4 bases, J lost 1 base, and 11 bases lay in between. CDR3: CASSRGRGNTEAFF. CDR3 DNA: TGTGCCAGCAGCCGGGGGAGGGGGAACACTGAAGCTTTCTTT. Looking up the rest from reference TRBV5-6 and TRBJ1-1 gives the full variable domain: DAGVTQSPTHLIKTRGQQVTLRCSPKSGHDTVSWYQQALGQGPQFIFQYYEEEERQRGNFPDRFSGHQFPNYSSELNVNALLLGDSALYLCASSRGRGNTEAFFGQGTRLTVV.

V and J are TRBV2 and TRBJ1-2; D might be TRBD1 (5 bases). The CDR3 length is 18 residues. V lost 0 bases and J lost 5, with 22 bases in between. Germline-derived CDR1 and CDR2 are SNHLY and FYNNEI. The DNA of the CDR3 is TGTGCCAGCAGTGAAGCGAGACAGCAAGTACGTACGCGGTATGGCTACACCTTC. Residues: CASSEARQQVRTRYGYTF. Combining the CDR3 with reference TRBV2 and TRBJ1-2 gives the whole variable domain EPEVTQTPSHQVTQMGQEVILRCVPISNHLYFYWYRQILGQKVEFLVSFYNNEISEKSEIFDDQFSVERPDGSNFTLKIRSTKLEDSAMYFCASSEARQQVRTRYGYTFGSGTRLTVV.

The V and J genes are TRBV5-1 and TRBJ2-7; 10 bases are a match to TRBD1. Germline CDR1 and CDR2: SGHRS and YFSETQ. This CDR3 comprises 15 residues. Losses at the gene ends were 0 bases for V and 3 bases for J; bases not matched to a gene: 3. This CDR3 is CASSLGTGGIYEQYF. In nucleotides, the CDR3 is TGCGCCAGCAGCTTGGGGACAGGGGGAATCTACGAGCAGTACTTC.

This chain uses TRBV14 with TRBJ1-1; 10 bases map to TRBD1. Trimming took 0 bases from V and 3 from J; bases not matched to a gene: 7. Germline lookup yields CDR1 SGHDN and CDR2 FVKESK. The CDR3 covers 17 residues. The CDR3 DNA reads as TGTGCCAGCAGCCAAGATCTCGGGACAGGGGTAGACACTGAAGCTTTCTTT. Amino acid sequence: CASSQDLGTGVDTEAFF. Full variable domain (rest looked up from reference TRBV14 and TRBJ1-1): EAGVTQFPSHSVIEKGQTVTLRCDPISGHDNLYWYRRVMGKEIKFLLHFVKESKQDESGMPNNRFLAERTGGTYSTLKVQPAELEDSGVYFCASSQDLGTGVDTEAFFGQGTRLTVV.

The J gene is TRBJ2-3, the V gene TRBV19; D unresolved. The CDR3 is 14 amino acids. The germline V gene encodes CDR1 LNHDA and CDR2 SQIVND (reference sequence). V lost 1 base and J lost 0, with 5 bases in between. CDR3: CASSIVRSTDTQYF. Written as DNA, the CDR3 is TGTGCCAGTAGTATAGTCAGGAGCACAGATACGCAGTATTTT.

Written as DNA, the CDR3 is TGTGCCAGCAGGAGAGAGCTACAGGTTCTCAATTCACCCCTCCACTTT. The encoded protein is CASRRELQVLNSPLHF. The chain uses TRBV27 and TRBJ1-6; the D gene is possibly TRBD1 (5 bases). Germline V lookup: CDR1 MNHEY, CDR2 SMNVEV (reference sequence). The CDR3 spans 16 residues. V was shortened by 6 bases and J by 7 bases, with 19 bases between the two germline ends.

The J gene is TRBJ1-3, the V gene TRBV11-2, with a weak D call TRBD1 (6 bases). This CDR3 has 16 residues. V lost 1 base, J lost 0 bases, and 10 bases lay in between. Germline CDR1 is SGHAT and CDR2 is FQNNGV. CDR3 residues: CASSLGGLSSGNTIYF. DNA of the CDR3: TGTGCCAGCAGCTTAGGGGGGCTCAGCTCTGGAAACACCATATATTTT.

DNA of the CDR3: TGTGCCAGCAGCTTGGGCAGGGGGCTGTACGAGCAGTACTTC. It is translated as CASSLGRGLYEQYF. The rearrangement links TRBV5-8 to TRBJ2-7; TRBD1 matches 8 bases. Trimming at V came to 0 bases and at J to 4 bases, leaving 3 bases not matched to a gene. The germline gives CDR1 SGHTS, CDR2 YDEGEE. The CDR3 extends over 14 amino acids.

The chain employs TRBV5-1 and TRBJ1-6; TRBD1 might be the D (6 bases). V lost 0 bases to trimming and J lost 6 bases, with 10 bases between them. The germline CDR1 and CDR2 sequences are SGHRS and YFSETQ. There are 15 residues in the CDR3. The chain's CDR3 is CASSLAGAANSPLHF. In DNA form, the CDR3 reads TGCGCCAGCAGCTTGGCAGGGGCGGCTAATTCACCCCTCCACTTT.

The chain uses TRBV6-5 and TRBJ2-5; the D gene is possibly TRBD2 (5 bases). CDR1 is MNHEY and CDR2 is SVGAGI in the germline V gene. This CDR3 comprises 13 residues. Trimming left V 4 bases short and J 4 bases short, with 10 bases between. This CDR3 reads CASSSLGVETQYF. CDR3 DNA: TGTGCCAGCAGTTCACTCGGGGTAGAGACCCAGTACTTC.

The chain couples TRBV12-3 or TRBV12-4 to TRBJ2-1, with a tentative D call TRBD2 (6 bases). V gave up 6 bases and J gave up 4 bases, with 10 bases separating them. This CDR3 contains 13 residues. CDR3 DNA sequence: TGTGCCAGCAGCCGCGGGACTTACAATGAGCAGTTCTTC. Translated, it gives CASSRGTYNEQFF.

CDR3 bases: TGTGCCAGCAGAGGGACAGTCAACTATGGCTACACCTTC. Translating it yields CASRGTVNYGYTF. The V call is TRBV2, the J call TRBJ1-2; TRBD1 aligns across 7 bases. Germline values: CDR1 SNHLY, CDR2 FYNNEI. Trimming removed 6 bases from V and 2 bases from J; junction bases left unmatched: 3. This CDR3 region has 13 residues.

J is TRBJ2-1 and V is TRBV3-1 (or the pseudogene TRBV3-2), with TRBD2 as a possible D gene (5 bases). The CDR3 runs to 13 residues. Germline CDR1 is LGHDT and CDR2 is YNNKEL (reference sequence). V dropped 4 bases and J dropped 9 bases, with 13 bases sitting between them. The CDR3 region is CASSPNRDLEQFF. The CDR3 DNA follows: TGTGCCAGCAGCCCTAACCGGGATCTTGAGCAGTTCTTC.